The T cell receptor beta chain described here comes from a study of blood T cells in healthy people across ages. Study-level findings and limits: In older individuals, TCR beta diversity per million T cells was lower, falling roughly linearly with age.

This clonotype was recorded only once. The antigen is not known. CDR1 ENHRY and CDR2 SYGVKD come from the germline V gene. This CDR3 is 13 amino acids long. Trimming cost V 6 bases and J 3 bases, with 12 bases left between them. Sample-barcoded 5' priming and a J-beta primer mix drove a second PCR of roughly 7 to 11 cycles. TCRdb processed the 5' RACE reads anew with MiXCR; each CDR3 protein has one entry. The sample records 750,000 to 950,000 distinct CDR3 sequences, roughly 50% being singletons. The sequenced sample was blood. The rearrangement uses TRBV10-3 and TRBJ2-7, with D possibly TRBD1 on 7 matching bases. The source is an older man in good health. CDR3 nucleotide sequence: TGTGCCATCAGAACAGGGGACTTCTACGAGCAGTACTTC. As protein: CAIRTGDFYEQYF.